This TCR beta chain was identified in a study of blood T cell repertoires in COVID-19. About the study: The United States, Italy and Spain provided the acute and convalescent COVID-19 samples.

Germline CDR1 is KGHSH and CDR2 is LQKENI. The CDR3 runs 14 residues. V lost 4 bases, J lost 6 bases, and 6 bases stayed unmatched. Clinical histories supplied by participants themselves formed the basis of cohort assignment. Assay: immunoSEQ multiplex PCR; the TCRdb copy retains only in-frame clones and omits some. Here the sample spans about 220,000 clones, 86% being singletons. Sequenced input: PBMCs or T cells enriched from blood (not recorded which). The receptor's source is a middle-aged woman with acute COVID-19. This sequence joins TRBV18 and TRBJ1-2; 9 bases agree with TRBD1. The CDR3 spells CASSRGTGLDGYTF. CDR3 coding DNA: TGTGCCAGCTCACGTGGGACAGGGTTAGATGGCTACACCTTC.